These 27 T cell receptor beta chains were sequenced from one sample in a study of blood T cell repertoires in COVID-19. This table comes from immunoSEQ multiplex PCR, and its TCRdb copy is limited to in-frame clones, with some not included. The sample carries roughly 68,000 clones, roughly 84% recorded once. The sequenced sample was peripheral blood. These receptors all come from a man aged 50-60 years with active COVID-19.

This clone was observed a single time. The V call is TRBV5-1, the J call TRBJ2-2, with 7 bases that match TRBD1. The V gene end was trimmed by 0 bases and the J gene end by 7 bases; junction bases not matched to a gene: 6. Germline assignment: CDR1 SGHRS and CDR2 YFSETQ. The CDR3 runs to 15 residues. In nucleotides, the CDR3 is TGCGCCAGCAGCTTGGATACAGGGGAAGGCGGGGAGCTGTTTTTT. Translation: CASSLDTGEGGELFF.

The chain is built from TRBV27 and TRBJ1-1; a possible D gene is TRBD1 (6 bases). V lost 5 bases to trimming and J lost 2 bases, with 18 bases between them. Germline V lookup: CDR1 MNHEY, CDR2 SMNVEV (reference sequence). The CDR3 totals 16 residues. DNA for the CDR3: TGTGCCAGCAGTCTTACGGGGGGGGCTGTTAACACTGAAGCTTTCTTT. Protein: CASSLTGGAVNTEAFF.

The chain is built from TRBV10-3 and TRBJ1-6; D may be TRBD1 (6 bases). V lost 8 bases and J lost 5, with 16 bases in between. Germline assignment: CDR1 ENHRY and CDR2 SYGVKD. The CDR3 length is 15 residues. This chain's CDR3 is CAIWGGYRDNSPLHF. The CDR3 nucleotides read TGTGCCATCTGGGGGGGCTATCGGGATAATTCACCCCTCCACTTT.

This chain connects TRBV27 to TRBJ1-6, with D hard to call. Germline V lookup: CDR1 MNHEY, CDR2 SMNVEV (reference sequence). Trimming took off 6 bases at V and 4 bases at J, with 13 bases between the two ends. The CDR3 extends over 15 amino acids. The CDR3 DNA reads as TGTGCCAGCAGCCCGGAGGTCACTTATAATTCACCCCTCCACTTT. Protein sequence: CASSPEVTYNSPLHF.

The chain links TRBV19 to TRBJ2-7, with a possible D match to TRBD1 (5 bases). V was shortened by 5 bases and J by 3 bases, with 11 bases between the two germline ends. This CDR3 is built from 13 residues. Germline V CDR1 and CDR2: LNHDA, SQIVND (reference sequence). The CDR3 protein is CASSARQNYEQYF. The CDR3 coding sequence is TGTGCCAGTAGTGCGAGACAGAACTACGAGCAGTACTTC.

This clone was observed a single time. The genes are TRBV19 and TRBJ2-5; 7 bases align to TRBD2. Per germline, CDR1 LNHDA and CDR2 SQIVND (reference sequence). This CDR3 has 12 amino acids. V lost 8 bases to trimming and J lost 9 bases; unmatched junction nucleotides: 9. The CDR3 nucleotides read TGTGCCAGTCGCGGGGGATCCGCGGCCCAGTACTTC. Encoded protein: CASRGGSAAQYF.

The chain uses TRBV27 and TRBJ2-6, with D tentatively TRBD2 (5 bases). CDR3 size: 16 residues. V was cut by 4 bases and J by 1 base, with 11 bases left in between. Germline-derived CDR1 and CDR2 are MNHEY and SMNVEV (reference sequence). This CDR3 reads CASSWGAGSGANVLTF. CDR3 nucleotide sequence: TGTGCCAGCAGTTGGGGAGCTGGATCTGGGGCCAACGTCCTGACTTTC.

V is TRBV27 and J is TRBJ2-2; TRBD2 matches at 13 bases. The germline CDR1 and CDR2 sequences are MNHEY and SMNVEV (reference sequence). V lost 2 bases and J lost 4; bases outside the gene matches: 4. The CDR3 runs to 17 residues. In DNA form, the CDR3 reads TGTGCCAGCAGTTTACCCGGACTAGCGGGAGTCACCGGGGAGCTGTTTTTT. It specifies CASSLPGLAGVTGELFF.

The J gene is TRBJ1-1, the V gene TRBV19; D not certain. The V gene lost 3 bases and the J gene lost 0 bases, with 11 bases spanning the gap. In germline, CDR1 is LNHDA, CDR2 SQIVND (reference sequence). The CDR3 is 15 amino acids. The chain's CDR3 is CASSMFAAMNTEAFF. DNA of the CDR3: TGTGCCAGTAGTATGTTTGCGGCCATGAACACTGAAGCTTTCTTT.

The chain is built from TRBV4-1 and TRBJ2-2; D is unclear. V gave up 2 bases and J gave up 4 bases, with 11 bases separating them. The CDR3 has 15 amino acids. Germline assignment: CDR1 MGHRA and CDR2 YSYEKL. The CDR3 spells CASSQPRRPTGELFF. The CDR3 bases are TGCGCCAGCAGCCAACCACGGAGACCCACCGGGGAGCTGTTTTTT.

This clone was observed once. This chain uses TRBV24-1 with TRBJ2-7; D is possibly TRBD1 (6 bases). Trimming removed 4 bases at V and 0 bases at J, with 12 bases between. From germline, CDR1 is KGHDR and CDR2 SFDVKD. The CDR3 has 15 residues. CDR3 sequence: CATSDSRDNSYEQYF. The CDR3 DNA reads as TGTGCCACCAGTGACTCCCGGGACAACTCCTACGAGCAGTACTTC.

There are a few counts of this clone. The chain carries TRBV4-1 and TRBJ1-1; maybe TRBD1 (5 bases). This CDR3 is 14 amino acids long. V was cut by 5 bases and J by 0 bases, with 10 bases left in between. Germline V gene lookup returns CDR1 MGHRA and CDR2 YSYEKL. In nucleotides, the CDR3 is TGCGCCAGCAGCTCCGCAGGGCTGAACACTGAAGCTTTCTTT. It codes for CASSSAGLNTEAFF.

The chain employs TRBV5-1 and TRBJ2-3; 10 nucleotides align to TRBD2. Germline values: CDR1 SGHRS, CDR2 YFSETQ. V was clipped by 3 bases and J by 6 bases; unmatched bases: 4. CDR3 size: 14 residues. The CDR3 region is CASSSSSGSDTQYF. The CDR3 bases are TGCGCCAGCAGCTCGTCTAGCGGGAGCGATACGCAGTATTTT.

The V call is TRBV5-6, the J call TRBJ2-5; TRBD2 matches at 7 bases. Unmatched junction bases numbered 4, after V lost 4 bases and J lost 4 bases. Germline values: CDR1 SGHDT, CDR2 YYEEEE. The CDR3 loop spans 13 amino acids. Written as DNA, the CDR3 is TGTGCCAGCAGCGTCCGGGGGGTAGAGACCCAGTACTTC. Translating it yields CASSVRGVETQYF. Together with reference TRBV5-6 and TRBJ2-5, the CDR3 gives the full variable domain: DAGVTQSPTHLIKTRGQQVTLRCSPKSGHDTVSWYQQALGQGPQFIFQYYEEEERQRGNFPDRFSGHQFPNYSSELNVNALLLGDSALYLCASSVRGVETQYFGPGTRLLVL.

The rearrangement links TRBV6-4 to TRBJ2-1, with D tentatively TRBD2 (5 bases). Germline CDR1 and CDR2: MRHNA and SNTAGT. V lost 7 bases to trimming and J lost 0 bases, with 22 bases between them. The CDR3 consists of 18 residues. The DNA of the CDR3 is TGTGCCAGCAAGGCCTGTCCCCTAGCTCCGAGCTCCTACAATGAGCAGTTCTTC. Translation gives CASKACPLAPSSYNEQFF.

The chain links TRBV13 to TRBJ1-2, with 7 bases that match TRBD1. The V gene's germline CDR1 is PRHDT and CDR2 FYEKMQ (reference sequence). The CDR3 is 13 residues long. Trimming took 6 bases from V and 3 from J; bases not matched to a gene: 4. The CDR3: CASRGGQHYGYTF. The CDR3 coding sequence is TGTGCCAGCAGGGGGGGACAGCACTATGGCTACACCTTC.

The chain links TRBV13 to TRBJ1-1; a possible D gene is TRBD1 (5 bases). The CDR3 loop spans 13 amino acids. Trimming pared 5 bases from V and 1 base from J, leaving 8 bases between. CDR1 is PRHDT and CDR2 is FYEKMQ in the germline V gene (reference sequence). The chain's CDR3 is CASSLTENTEAFF. CDR3 bases: TGTGCCAGCAGCCTGACAGAGAACACTGAAGCTTTCTTT.

The gene calls are TRBV7-9 and TRBJ2-5; TRBD2 might be the D (6 bases). Germline assignment: CDR1 SEHNR and CDR2 FQNEAQ (reference sequence). The CDR3 length is 13 residues. V was clipped by 6 bases and J by 4 bases, with 12 bases between them. DNA of the CDR3: TGTGCCAGCAGATTGGGGGGAACAGAGACCCAGTACTTC. The encoded protein is CASRLGGTETQYF.

The chain has TRBV18 and TRBJ2-7; a possible D gene is TRBD1 (5 bases). This CDR3 comprises 13 residues. Germline CDR1 is KGHSH and CDR2 is LQKENI. V dropped 1 base and J dropped 4 bases, with 8 bases sitting between them. In nucleotides, the CDR3 is TGTGCCAGCTCACCACAGAAGGGGTACGAGCAGTACTTC. This translates into CASSPQKGYEQYF.

There are a few counts of this clone. V is TRBV7-2 and J is TRBJ1-4; 8 nucleotides match TRBD1. CDR3 length equals 14 residues. Germline CDR1 reads SGHTA; CDR2 reads FQGNSA. V shed 5 bases and J 4 bases; nucleotides not matched to a gene: 3. The CDR3 region is CASSPDRGNEKLFF. Written as DNA, the CDR3 is TGTGCCAGCAGCCCAGACAGGGGTAATGAAAAACTGTTTTTT.

V gene TRBV29-1 combines with J gene TRBJ2-5; 7 nucleotides agree with TRBD2. After removal of 5 bases from V and 2 bases from J, the junction contained 11 bases not matched to a gene. Germline CDR1 is SQVTM and CDR2 is ANQGSEA. The CDR3 covers 15 residues. The CDR3 sequence: CSVKWRGRVQETQYF. As DNA, the CDR3 is TGCAGCGTTAAATGGAGAGGGAGGGTGCAAGAGACCCAGTACTTC.

V usage is TRBV2 and J usage is TRBJ2-3; TRBD2 matches 7 bases. The J segment lost 1 base and the V segment lost 7 bases, leaving 2 bases of the junction unmatched. Germline V gene lookup returns CDR1 SNHLY and CDR2 FYNNEI. The CDR3 has 13 residues. The CDR3 loop reads CASTSGGTDTQYF. In DNA, the CDR3 is TGTGCCAGCACGAGCGGGGGCACAGATACGCAGTATTTT.

To note about this clone: At one boundary the junction diverges from the germline segment, which might be a read error. V is TRBV7-7 and J is TRBJ2-2; D possibly corresponds to TRBD2 (6 bases). CDR1 and CDR2 from the germline V gene are SSHAT and FNYEAQ (reference sequence). The CDR3 is 16 residues long. CDR3 loop: CASSLGTRGSTGELFF. The DNA for the CDR3 is TGTGCTAGCAGCTTAGGGACCCGGGGGAGCACCGGGGAGCTGTTTTTT.

This chain links TRBV30 with TRBJ2-1; tentatively, D is TRBD2 (6 bases). The CDR3 spans 13 residues. Germline V gives CDR1 GTSNPN, CDR2 SVGIG (reference sequence). Trimming took 4 bases from V and 2 from J, leaving 9 bases between them. The CDR3 sequence: CAWKEGPYNEQFF. The CDR3 nucleotides read TGTGCCTGGAAGGAGGGACCCTACAATGAGCAGTTCTTC. Full variable domain (remainder filled in from reference TRBV30 and TRBJ2-1): SQTIHQWPATLVQPVGSPLSLECTVEGTSNPNLYWYRQAAGRGLQLLFYSVGIGQISSEVPQNLSASRPQDRQFILSSKKLLLSDSGFYLCAWKEGPYNEQFFGPGTRLTVL.

This chain connects TRBV7-6 to TRBJ2-5; 15 bases line up with TRBD2. This CDR3 is 21 amino acids long. CDR1 is SGHVS and CDR2 is FNYEAQ in the germline V gene. Trimming at V came to 1 base and at J to 2 bases, leaving 14 bases not matched to a gene. The CDR3 loop reads CASSLESNGGGLAGGQETQYF. The CDR3 DNA reads as TGTGCCAGCAGCTTAGAATCAAACGGGGGAGGACTAGCGGGAGGGCAAGAGACCCAGTACTTC.

This chain joins TRBV6-6 and TRBJ1-1; D is ambiguous. V shed 1 base and J shed 1 base, with 7 bases lying between them. The CDR3 sequence is 14 residues long. Germline V gene data show CDR1 as MNHNY and CDR2 as SVGAGI (reference sequence). CDR3 DNA sequence: TGTGCCAGCAGTTACTATCAGCGGAACACTGAAGCTTTCTTT. This translates into CASSYYQRNTEAFF.

The chain uses TRBV11-2 and TRBJ2-7; the D is unclear. This CDR3 has 14 amino acids. Trimming took off 3 bases at V and 7 bases at J, with 16 bases between the two ends. CDR1 SGHAT and CDR2 FQNNGV come from the germline V gene. Written as DNA, the CDR3 is TGTGCCAGCAGCTTCGGGTCCCGCCATCGAGAGCAGTACTTC. It encodes CASSFGSRHREQYF.